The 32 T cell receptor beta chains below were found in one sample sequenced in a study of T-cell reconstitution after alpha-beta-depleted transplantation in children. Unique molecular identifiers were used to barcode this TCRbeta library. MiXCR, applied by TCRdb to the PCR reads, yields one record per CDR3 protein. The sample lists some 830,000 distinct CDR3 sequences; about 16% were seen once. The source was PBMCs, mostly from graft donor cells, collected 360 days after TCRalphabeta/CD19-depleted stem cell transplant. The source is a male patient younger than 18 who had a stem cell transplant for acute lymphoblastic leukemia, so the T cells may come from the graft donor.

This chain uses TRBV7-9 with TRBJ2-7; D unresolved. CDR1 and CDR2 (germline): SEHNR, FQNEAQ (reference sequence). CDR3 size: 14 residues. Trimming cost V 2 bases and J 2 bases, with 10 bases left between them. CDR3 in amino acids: CASSLIRTPYEQYF. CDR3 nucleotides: TGTGCCAGCAGCTTAATTCGGACGCCCTACGAGCAGTACTTC. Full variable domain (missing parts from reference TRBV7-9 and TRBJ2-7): DTGVSQNPRHKITKRGQNVTFRCDPISEHNRLYWYRQTLGQGPEFLTYFQNEAQLEKSRLLSDRFSAERPKGSFSTLEIQRTEQGDSAMYLCASSLIRTPYEQYFGPGTRLTVT.

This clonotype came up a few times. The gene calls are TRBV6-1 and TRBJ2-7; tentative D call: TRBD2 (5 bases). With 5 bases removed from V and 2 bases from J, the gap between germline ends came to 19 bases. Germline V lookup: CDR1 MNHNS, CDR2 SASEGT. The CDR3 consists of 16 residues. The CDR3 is CASSRVPGSPPYEQYF. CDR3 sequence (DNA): TGTGCCAGCAGTCGAGTCCCGGGGAGCCCACCCTACGAGCAGTACTTC.

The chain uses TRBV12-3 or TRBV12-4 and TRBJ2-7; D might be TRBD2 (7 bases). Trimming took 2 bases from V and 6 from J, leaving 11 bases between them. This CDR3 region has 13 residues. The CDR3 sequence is CASSLTGRAEQYF. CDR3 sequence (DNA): TGTGCCAGCAGTTTAACAGGGAGGGCCGAGCAGTACTTC.

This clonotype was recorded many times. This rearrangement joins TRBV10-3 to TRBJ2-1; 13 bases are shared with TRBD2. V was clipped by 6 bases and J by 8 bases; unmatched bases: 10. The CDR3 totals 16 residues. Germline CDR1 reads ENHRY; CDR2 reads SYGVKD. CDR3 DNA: TGTGCCATCAGAGATTGGACTAGCGGGAGTCGCGATGAGCAGTTCTTC. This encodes CAIRDWTSGSRDEQFF.

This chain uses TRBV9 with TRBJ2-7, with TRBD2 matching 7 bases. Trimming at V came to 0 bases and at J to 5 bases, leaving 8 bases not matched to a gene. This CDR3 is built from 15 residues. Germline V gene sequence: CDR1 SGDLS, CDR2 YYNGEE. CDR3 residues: CASSVGGSIVDEQYF. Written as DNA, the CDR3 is TGTGCCAGCAGCGTAGGCGGGAGTATTGTTGACGAGCAGTACTTC.

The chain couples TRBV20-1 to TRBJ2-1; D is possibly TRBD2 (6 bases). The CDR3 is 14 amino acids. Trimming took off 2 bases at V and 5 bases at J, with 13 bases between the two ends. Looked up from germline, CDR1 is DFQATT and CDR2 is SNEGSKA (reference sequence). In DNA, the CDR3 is TGCAGTGCTAGACAGACTAGTAGGCACAATGAGCAGTTCTTC. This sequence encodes CSARQTSRHNEQFF.

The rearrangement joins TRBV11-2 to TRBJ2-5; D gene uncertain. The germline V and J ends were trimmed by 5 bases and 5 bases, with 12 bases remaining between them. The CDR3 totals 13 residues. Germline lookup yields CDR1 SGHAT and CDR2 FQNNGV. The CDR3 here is CASSSPVLETQYF. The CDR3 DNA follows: TGTGCCAGCAGCAGCCCCGTGTTGGAGACCCAGTACTTC.

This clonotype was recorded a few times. CDR3 coding DNA: TGTGCCAGCAGCGTAGCGGGGACTAGCGGGAGAAGCACAGATACGCAGTATTTT. It encodes CASSVAGTSGRSTDTQYF. The chain has TRBV9 and TRBJ2-3; 14 nucleotides agree with TRBD2. Germline lookup yields CDR1 SGDLS and CDR2 YYNGEE. With V trimmed by 0 bases and J by 0 bases, 3 bases remained unmatched. This CDR3 has 18 residues.

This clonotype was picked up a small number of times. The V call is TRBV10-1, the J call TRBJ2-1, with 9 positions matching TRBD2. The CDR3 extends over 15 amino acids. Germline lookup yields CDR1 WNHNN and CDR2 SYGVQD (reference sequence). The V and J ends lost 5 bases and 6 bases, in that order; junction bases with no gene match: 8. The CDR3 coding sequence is TGCGCCAGCAGTCCCATACTAGCGGGTTCCAATGAGCAGTTCTTC. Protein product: CASSPILAGSNEQFF.

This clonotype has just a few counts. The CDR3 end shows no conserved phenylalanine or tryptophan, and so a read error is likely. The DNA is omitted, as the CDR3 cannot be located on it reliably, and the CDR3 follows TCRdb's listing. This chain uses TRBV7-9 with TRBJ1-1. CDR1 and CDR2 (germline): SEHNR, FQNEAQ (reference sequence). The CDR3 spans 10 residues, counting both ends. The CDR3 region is CASSADMGNL.

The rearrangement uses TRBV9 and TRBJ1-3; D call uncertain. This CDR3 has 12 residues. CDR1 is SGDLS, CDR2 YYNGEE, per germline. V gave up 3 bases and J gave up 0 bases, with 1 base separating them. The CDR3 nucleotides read TGTGCCAGCAGCGGCTCTGGAAACACCATATATTTT. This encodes CASSGSGNTIYF.

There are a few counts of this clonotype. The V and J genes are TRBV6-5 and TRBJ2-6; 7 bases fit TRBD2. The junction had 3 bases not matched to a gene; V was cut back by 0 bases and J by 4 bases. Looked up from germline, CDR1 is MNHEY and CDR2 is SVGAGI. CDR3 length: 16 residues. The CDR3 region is CASSYSGGVGANVLTF. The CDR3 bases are TGTGCCAGCAGTTACTCGGGGGGGGTCGGGGCCAACGTCCTGACTTTC.

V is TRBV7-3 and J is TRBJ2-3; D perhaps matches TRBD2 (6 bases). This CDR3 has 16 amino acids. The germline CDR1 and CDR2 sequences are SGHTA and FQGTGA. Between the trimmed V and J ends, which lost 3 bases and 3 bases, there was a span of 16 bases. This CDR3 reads CASSFGPGLGTDTQYF. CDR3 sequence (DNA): TGTGCCAGCAGCTTCGGCCCGGGACTGGGAACAGATACGCAGTATTTT.

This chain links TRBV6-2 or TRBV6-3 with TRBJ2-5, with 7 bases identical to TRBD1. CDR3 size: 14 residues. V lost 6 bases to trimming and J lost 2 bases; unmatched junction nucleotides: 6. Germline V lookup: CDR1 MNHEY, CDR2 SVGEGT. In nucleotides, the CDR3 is TGTGCCAGCAGACGACCGGGACAGCAAGAGACCCAGTACTTC. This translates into CASRRPGQQETQYF.

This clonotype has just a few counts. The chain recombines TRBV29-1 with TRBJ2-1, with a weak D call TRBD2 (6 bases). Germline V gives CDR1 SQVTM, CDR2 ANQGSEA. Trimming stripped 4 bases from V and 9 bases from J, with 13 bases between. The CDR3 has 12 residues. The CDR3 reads CSVVPGGAEQFF. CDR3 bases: TGCAGCGTTGTCCCCGGGGGAGCTGAGCAGTTCTTC.

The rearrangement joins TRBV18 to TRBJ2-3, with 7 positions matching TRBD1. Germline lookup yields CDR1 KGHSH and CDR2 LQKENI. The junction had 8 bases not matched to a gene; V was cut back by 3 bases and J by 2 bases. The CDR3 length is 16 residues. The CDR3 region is CASSPPTGYSTDTQYF. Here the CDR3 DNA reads TGTGCCAGCTCACCCCCGACAGGGTACTCCACAGATACGCAGTATTTT.

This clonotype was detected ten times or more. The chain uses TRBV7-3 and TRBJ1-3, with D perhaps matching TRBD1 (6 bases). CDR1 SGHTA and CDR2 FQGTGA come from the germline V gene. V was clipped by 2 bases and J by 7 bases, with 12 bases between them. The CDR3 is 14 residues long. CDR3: CASSLGGAGNTIYF. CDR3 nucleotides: TGTGCCAGCAGCTTAGGGGGCGCAGGGAACACCATATATTTT.

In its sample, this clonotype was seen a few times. CDR3 bases: TGTGCCAGCAGCTTGTCGGGTGTATACACCGGGGAGCTGTTTTTT. It specifies CASSLSGVYTGELFF. This chain links TRBV5-5 with TRBJ2-2; no reliable D call. V was clipped by 1 base and J by 3 bases, with 10 bases between them. Looked up from germline, CDR1 is SGHKS and CDR2 is YYEKEE (reference sequence). This CDR3 contains 15 residues.

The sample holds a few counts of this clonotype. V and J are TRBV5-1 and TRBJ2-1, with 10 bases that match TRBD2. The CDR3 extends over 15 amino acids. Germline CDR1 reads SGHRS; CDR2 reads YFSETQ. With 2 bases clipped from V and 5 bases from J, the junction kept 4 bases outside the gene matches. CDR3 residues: CASSLPSGSDNEQFF. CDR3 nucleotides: TGCGCCAGCAGCTTACCTAGCGGGAGTGACAATGAGCAGTTCTTC.

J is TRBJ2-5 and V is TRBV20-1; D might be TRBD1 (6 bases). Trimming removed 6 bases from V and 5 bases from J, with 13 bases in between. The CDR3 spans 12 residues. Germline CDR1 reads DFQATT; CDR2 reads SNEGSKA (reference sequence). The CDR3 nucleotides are TGCAGTGCGGGGGCTGGCCGGGAGACCCAGTACTTC. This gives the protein CSAGAGRETQYF.

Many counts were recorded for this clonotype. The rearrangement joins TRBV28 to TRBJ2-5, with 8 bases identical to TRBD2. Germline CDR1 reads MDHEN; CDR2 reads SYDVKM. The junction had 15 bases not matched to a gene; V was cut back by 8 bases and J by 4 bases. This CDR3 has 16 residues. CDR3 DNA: TGTGCCAGCGGTCCGGCGGGAGGAGGGCGTCTAGAGACCCAGTACTTC. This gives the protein CASGPAGGGRLETQYF.

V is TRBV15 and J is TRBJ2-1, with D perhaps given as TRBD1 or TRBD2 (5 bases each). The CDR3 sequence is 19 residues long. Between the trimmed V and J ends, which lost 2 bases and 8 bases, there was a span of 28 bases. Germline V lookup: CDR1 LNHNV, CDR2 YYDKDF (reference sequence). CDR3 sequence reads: CATSRLPNTGTRLGDEQFF. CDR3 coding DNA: TGTGCCACCAGCAGACTGCCAAACACCGGGACGCGCCTGGGAGATGAGCAGTTCTTC.

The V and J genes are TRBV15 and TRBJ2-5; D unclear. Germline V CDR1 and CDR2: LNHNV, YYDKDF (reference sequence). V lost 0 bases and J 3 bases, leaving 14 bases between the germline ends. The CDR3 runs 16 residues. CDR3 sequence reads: CATSRETWVRKETQYF. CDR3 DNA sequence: TGTGCCACCAGCAGAGAAACGTGGGTGCGGAAAGAGACCCAGTACTTC.

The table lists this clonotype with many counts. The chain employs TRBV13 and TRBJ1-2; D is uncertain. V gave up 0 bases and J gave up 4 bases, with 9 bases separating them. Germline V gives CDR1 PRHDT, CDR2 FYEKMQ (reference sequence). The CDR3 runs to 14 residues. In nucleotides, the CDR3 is TGTGCCAGCAGCTTAGGGGGGAGCCTCTATGGCTACACCTTC. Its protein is CASSLGGSLYGYTF.

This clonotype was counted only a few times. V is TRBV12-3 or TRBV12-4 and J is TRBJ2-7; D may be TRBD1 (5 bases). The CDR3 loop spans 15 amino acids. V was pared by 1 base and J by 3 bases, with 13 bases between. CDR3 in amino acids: CASSLGQYTRYEQYF. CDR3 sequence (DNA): TGTGCCAGCAGTTTAGGACAGTATACGCGCTACGAGCAGTACTTC.

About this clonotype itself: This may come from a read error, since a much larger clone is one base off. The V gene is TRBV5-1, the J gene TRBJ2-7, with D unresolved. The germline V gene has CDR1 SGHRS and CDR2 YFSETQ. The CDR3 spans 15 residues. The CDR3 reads CASSWEGGRSYKQYF. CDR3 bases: TGCGCCAGCAGCTGGGAAGGTGGGCGGTCCTACAAGCAGTACTTC.

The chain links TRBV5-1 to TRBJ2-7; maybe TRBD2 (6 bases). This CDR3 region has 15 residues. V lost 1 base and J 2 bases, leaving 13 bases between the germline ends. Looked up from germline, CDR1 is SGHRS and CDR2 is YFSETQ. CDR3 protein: CASSLLASVTYEQYF. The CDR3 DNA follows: TGCGCCAGCAGCTTGTTGGCTAGCGTGACCTACGAGCAGTACTTC.

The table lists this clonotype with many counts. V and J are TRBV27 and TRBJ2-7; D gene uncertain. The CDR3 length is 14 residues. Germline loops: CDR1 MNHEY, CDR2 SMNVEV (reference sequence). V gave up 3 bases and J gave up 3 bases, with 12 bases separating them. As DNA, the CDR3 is TGTGCCAGCAGTTTTGGCCAGACCCTCTACGAGCAGTACTTC. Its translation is CASSFGQTLYEQYF.

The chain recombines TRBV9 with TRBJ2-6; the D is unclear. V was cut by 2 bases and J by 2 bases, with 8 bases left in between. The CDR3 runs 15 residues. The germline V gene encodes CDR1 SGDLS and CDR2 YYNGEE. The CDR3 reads CASSVPQPGANVLTF. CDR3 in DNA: TGTGCCAGCAGCGTCCCCCAACCTGGGGCCAACGTCCTGACTTTC.

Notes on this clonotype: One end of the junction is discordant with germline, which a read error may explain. The DNA of the CDR3 is TGTGCCAGCAGCTGGGACACTCAAGGCTCCTACGAGCAGTGCTTC. It translates to CASSWDTQGSYEQCF. The rearrangement links TRBV5-5 to TRBJ2-7, with D maybe TRBD1 (6 bases). The CDR3 extends over 15 amino acids. CDR1 SGHKS and CDR2 YYEKEE come from the germline V gene (reference sequence).

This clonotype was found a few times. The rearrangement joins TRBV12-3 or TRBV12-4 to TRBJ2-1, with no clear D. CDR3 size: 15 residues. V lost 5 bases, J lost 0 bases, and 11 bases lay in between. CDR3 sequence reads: CASSPSFTSYNEQFF. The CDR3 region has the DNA TGTGCCAGCAGTCCTTCCTTTACCTCCTACAATGAGCAGTTCTTC.

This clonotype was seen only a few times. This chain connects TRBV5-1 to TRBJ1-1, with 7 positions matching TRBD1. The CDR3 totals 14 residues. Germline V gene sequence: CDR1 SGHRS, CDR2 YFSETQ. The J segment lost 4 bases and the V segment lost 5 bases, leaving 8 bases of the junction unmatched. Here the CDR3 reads CASSLDRSVTEAFF. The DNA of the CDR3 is TGCGCCAGCAGTCTGGACAGGTCCGTCACTGAAGCTTTCTTT.